The T cell receptor (beta chain) under discussion was sequenced for a study of blood T cell repertoires in COVID-19. The method was immunoSEQ multiplex PCR; TCRdb's version includes in-frame clones alone and lacks a portion of them. The sample has fewer than 300,000 clones, 70% to 85% seen once. V gave up 6 bases and J gave up 0 bases; unmatched junction bases: 8. There are 15 residues in the CDR3. Looked up from germline, CDR1 is SNHLY and CDR2 is FYNNEI. This chain links TRBV2 with TRBJ2-7, with 7 bases identical to TRBD1. The receptor comes from a human donor with COVID-19, enrolled during active disease. The donor label of this sample is uncertain. The sample taken for sequencing was peripheral blood. This chain's CDR3 is CASSSDRDSSYEQYF. Here the CDR3 DNA reads TGTGCCAGCAGCTCCGACAGGGATAGCTCCTACGAGCAGTACTTC.